The 24 T cell receptor beta chains below all came from one sample that was sequenced in a study of T cell responses to AZD1222 COVID-19 vaccine. Sequencing was performed with immunoSEQ multiplex PCR; in TCRdb, only in-frame clones are kept and a portion is missing. The repertoire holds over 120,000 clones, with 70% to 90% as singletons. The sequenced sample was peripheral blood, obtained on day 0 of AZD1222 vaccination. Source of these receptors: an adult in good health.

V gene TRBV5-6 combines with J gene TRBJ1-6, with D hard to call. Germline V gene lookup returns CDR1 SGHDT and CDR2 YYEEEE. There are 15 residues in the CDR3. Trimming took off 2 bases at V and 7 bases at J, with 13 bases between the two ends. CDR3 DNA sequence: TGTGCCAGCAGCTTCTATGAGGGTAGAAATTCACCCCTCCACTTT. Encoded protein: CASSFYEGRNSPLHF.

This rearrangement joins TRBV5-1 to TRBJ2-3; 12 positions match TRBD2. The V and J ends lost 3 bases and 3 bases, in that order; junction bases with no gene match: 2. Germline values: CDR1 SGHRS, CDR2 YFSETQ. The CDR3 is 15 amino acids. The chain's CDR3 is CASSSGLAGTDTQYF. In DNA, the CDR3 is TGCGCCAGCAGCTCCGGACTAGCGGGAACAGATACGCAGTATTTT.

This chain connects TRBV19 to TRBJ1-2, with D maybe TRBD1 (6 bases). Germline CDR1 is LNHDA and CDR2 is SQIVND (reference sequence). Trimming pared 6 bases from V and 5 bases from J, leaving 13 bases between. The CDR3 is 13 amino acids. CDR3 coding DNA: TGTGCCAGTAGACCCGGGACACGTTATGGCTACACCTTC. It yields the protein CASRPGTRYGYTF. The full variable domain, with the rest looked up from reference TRBV19 and TRBJ1-2, is DGGITQSPKYLFRKEGQNVTLSCEQNLNHDAMYWYRQDPGQGLRLIYYSQIVNDFQKGDIAEGYSVSREKKESFPLTVTSAQKNPTAFYLCASRPGTRYGYTFGSGTRLTVV.

The rearrangement uses TRBV6-5 and TRBJ2-5; 9 bases match TRBD1. The length of the CDR3 is 14 residues. V lost 8 bases and J lost 5; bases outside the gene matches: 9. CDR1 MNHEY and CDR2 SVGAGI come from the germline V gene. The CDR3 is CASGRTGAAETQYF. The DNA for the CDR3 is TGTGCCAGCGGAAGGACAGGGGCAGCTGAGACCCAGTACTTC.

V is TRBV5-1 and J is TRBJ2-1, with 9 bases that match TRBD1. Germline CDR1 reads SGHRS; CDR2 reads YFSETQ. The length of the CDR3 is 19 residues. With V trimmed by 4 bases and J by 0 bases, 14 bases remained unmatched. The CDR3, as DNA: TGCGCCAGCAGCGCCGGGACAGGGTTGCGGGTTAGCTCCTACAATGAGCAGTTCTTC. This sequence encodes CASSAGTGLRVSSYNEQFF. Filled out from reference TRBV5-1 and TRBJ2-1, the complete variable domain reads KAGVTQTPRYLIKTRGQQVTLSCSPISGHRSVSWYQQTPGQGLQFLFEYFSETQRNKGNFPGRFSGRQFSNSRSEMNVSTLELGDSALYLCASSAGTGLRVSSYNEQFFGPGTRLTVL.

The chain is built from TRBV5-1 and TRBJ2-5; D is unresolved. CDR1 and CDR2 from the germline V gene are SGHRS and YFSETQ. CDR3 length: 11 amino acids. Deletions cut 5 bases from V and 2 bases from J, with 4 bases between. The CDR3 protein is CASREQETQYF. The CDR3 DNA reads TGCGCCAGCAGAGAACAAGAGACCCAGTACTTC.

The chain employs TRBV2 and TRBJ1-5, with 10 bases fitting TRBD1. This CDR3 spans 15 amino acids. Germline V gene lookup returns CDR1 SNHLY and CDR2 FYNNEI. V lost 5 bases to trimming and J lost 10 bases; unmatched junction nucleotides: 11. The CDR3 DNA sequence: TGTGCCAGCAGTTCGGACAGGGGGAGGTATAGCCCCCAGCATTTT. It codes for CASSSDRGRYSPQHF.

CDR3 sequence: CASSFDRGGEKLFF. In DNA form, the CDR3 reads TGCGCCAGCAGCTTTGACAGGGGAGGTGAAAAACTGTTTTTT. The V call is TRBV5-1, the J call TRBJ1-4; 8 bases are a match to TRBD1. Losses at the gene ends were 2 bases for V and 7 bases for J; bases not matched to a gene: 4. CDR3 length: 14 residues. Germline V CDR1 and CDR2: SGHRS, YFSETQ.

The chain links TRBV3-1 (or the pseudogene TRBV3-2) to TRBJ1-6; D might be TRBD1 (5 bases). V was clipped by 2 bases and J by 9 bases, with 14 bases between them. The length of the CDR3 is 15 residues. The germline gives CDR1 LGHDT, CDR2 YNNKEL (reference sequence). The CDR3 DNA is TGTGCCAGCAGCCAACCCCGGGGGGGGAGTTCACCCCTCCACTTT. It yields the protein CASSQPRGGSSPLHF.

The V call is TRBV21-1, the J call TRBJ1-2; the D call of TRBD1 is as the table states it, not checked on the DNA. TRBV21-1 is flagged as a pseudogene. There are 17 residues in the CDR3. The CDR3 region has the DNA TGTGCCAGCAGCAAATTTCTCCGGGACAGGGGGCTTTATGGCTACACCTTC. This codes for CASSKFLRDRGLYGYTF.

This chain links TRBV10-2 with TRBJ2-1; D is undetermined. This CDR3 is built from 13 residues. CDR1 WSHSY and CDR2 SAAADI come from the germline V gene. Trimming shortened V by 10 bases and J by 2 bases, and 12 bases separated the two germline ends. The CDR3 bases are TGCGCCACCGATCGAACGCCCTACAATGAGCAGTTCTTC. The encoded protein is CATDRTPYNEQFF.

The chain combines TRBV12-3 or TRBV12-4 with TRBJ2-3; 7 bases agree with TRBD2. This CDR3 contains 12 residues. With V trimmed by 7 bases and J by 10 bases, 8 bases remained unmatched. The CDR3 nucleotides read TGTGCCAGCATAGCGGGCCCGGGGGCGCAGTATTTT. This codes for CASIAGPGAQYF.

The chain has TRBV30 and TRBJ1-5; perhaps TRBD1 as D (6 bases). The CDR3 runs to 14 residues. The V end was cut by 1 base, the J end by 2 bases, with 9 bases between. Germline V gives CDR1 GTSNPN, CDR2 SVGIG (reference sequence). This chain's CDR3 is CAWSAQGRNQPQHF. The DNA of the CDR3 is TGTGCCTGGAGTGCACAGGGCCGCAATCAGCCCCAGCATTTT.

V and J are TRBV6-5 and TRBJ1-4; TRBD1 aligns across 7 bases. Losses at the gene ends were 5 bases for V and 8 bases for J; bases not matched to a gene: 2. The CDR3 length is 12 residues. Germline lookup yields CDR1 MNHEY and CDR2 SVGAGI. The CDR3 sequence is CASSPQGEKLFF. The CDR3 bases are TGTGCCAGCAGTCCACAGGGGGAAAAACTGTTTTTT.

This clone was observed once. The chain recombines TRBV10-3 with TRBJ1-2, with D possibly being TRBD1 (5 bases). The CDR3 has 15 amino acids. Germline V lookup: CDR1 ENHRY, CDR2 SYGVKD. Trimming pared 2 bases from V and 4 bases from J, leaving 14 bases between. This chain's CDR3 is CAISEGGTARYGYTF. For the CDR3, the DNA is TGTGCCATCAGTGAGGGCGGGACGGCTCGCTATGGCTACACCTTC.

The chain has TRBV10-3 and TRBJ2-2, with a possible D match to TRBD1 (6 bases). From germline, CDR1 is ENHRY and CDR2 SYGVKD. The CDR3 consists of 14 residues. Deletions cut 11 bases from V and 4 bases from J, with 17 bases between. In nucleotides, the CDR3 is TGTGCCTTCTCTAAGGGGGTAGGCACCGGGGAGCTGTTTTTT. Translating it yields CAFSKGVGTGELFF.

This chain connects TRBV5-6 to TRBJ2-2; 7 nucleotides agree with TRBD1. Losses at the gene ends were 2 bases for V and 0 bases for J; bases not matched to a gene: 7. CDR1 and CDR2 (germline): SGHDT, YYEEEE. The CDR3 sequence is 17 residues long. CDR3 sequence: CASSFRQGAANTGELFF. In DNA form, the CDR3 reads TGTGCCAGCAGCTTCAGACAGGGCGCCGCGAACACCGGGGAGCTGTTTTTT.

This chain joins TRBV6-5 and TRBJ2-3; D is possibly TRBD2 (5 bases). The germline V gene has CDR1 MNHEY and CDR2 SVGAGI. Between the trimmed V and J ends, which lost 2 bases and 7 bases, there was a span of 13 bases. CDR3 length: 14 residues. The CDR3 region has the DNA TGTGCCAGCAGTTACGGCGGCTGGGAGAATACGCAGTATTTT. This codes for CASSYGGWENTQYF.

J is TRBJ2-3 and V is TRBV6-8; TRBD2 aligns across 10 bases. The CDR3 sequence is 14 residues long. V gave up 8 bases and J gave up 2 bases; unmatched junction bases: 4. CDR1 and CDR2 (germline): MNHGY, SAAAGT. CDR3 loop: CASLAGGHTDTQYF. The CDR3 nucleotides read TGTGCCAGCTTAGCGGGGGGACACACAGATACGCAGTATTTT.

The chain joins TRBV9 to TRBJ1-1, with D perhaps matching TRBD1 (6 bases). The CDR3 length is 14 residues. V was clipped by 0 bases and J by 2 bases, with 8 bases between them. Germline values: CDR1 SGDLS, CDR2 YYNGEE. CDR3 sequence: CASSVAGHNTEAFF. CDR3 nucleotide sequence: TGTGCCAGCAGCGTAGCGGGACACAACACTGAAGCTTTCTTT.

The V call is TRBV5-4, the J call TRBJ2-5, with D possibly being TRBD2 (5 bases). The germline gives CDR1 SGHNT, CDR2 YYREEE (reference sequence). The CDR3 spans 14 residues. The ends were cut back, 2 bases at V and 3 bases at J, with 11 bases in the middle. In DNA, the CDR3 is TGTGCCAGCAGCTTACGAAGCGGTGAAGAGACCCAGTACTTC. Its protein product is CASSLRSGEETQYF.

V and J are TRBV5-1 and TRBJ2-5; a weak D match, TRBD2 (5 bases). The CDR3 has 15 amino acids. V dropped 0 bases and J dropped 2 bases, with 11 bases sitting between them. Germline CDR1 reads SGHRS; CDR2 reads YFSETQ. In DNA form, the CDR3 reads TGCGCCAGCAGCTTGGGAGGCCGGGGTCAAGAGACCCAGTACTTC. Protein sequence: CASSLGGRGQETQYF. Using reference TRBV5-1 and TRBJ2-5 for the parts outside the CDR3, the full variable domain is KAGVTQTPRYLIKTRGQQVTLSCSPISGHRSVSWYQQTPGQGLQFLFEYFSETQRNKGNFPGRFSGRQFSNSRSEMNVSTLELGDSALYLCASSLGGRGQETQYFGPGTRLLVL.

This rearrangement joins TRBV18 to TRBJ1-2; D unclear. This CDR3 has 14 residues. Deletions cut 3 bases from V and 1 base from J, with 9 bases between. In germline, CDR1 is KGHSH, CDR2 LQKENI. The CDR3 nucleotides read TGTGCCAGCTCACCGAACAGCTTTAACTATGGCTACACCTTC. It translates to CASSPNSFNYGYTF.

V usage is TRBV7-2 and J usage is TRBJ2-7; 8 nucleotides agree with TRBD2. This CDR3 comprises 15 residues. Germline CDR1 SGHTA, CDR2 FQGNSA. J gave up 3 bases and V 5 bases, and 9 bases lay outside the gene matches. The DNA of the CDR3 is TGTGCCAGCAGCCCGGTAAGCGGGAGCCTCTACGAGCAGTACTTC. Amino acid sequence: CASSPVSGSLYEQYF.